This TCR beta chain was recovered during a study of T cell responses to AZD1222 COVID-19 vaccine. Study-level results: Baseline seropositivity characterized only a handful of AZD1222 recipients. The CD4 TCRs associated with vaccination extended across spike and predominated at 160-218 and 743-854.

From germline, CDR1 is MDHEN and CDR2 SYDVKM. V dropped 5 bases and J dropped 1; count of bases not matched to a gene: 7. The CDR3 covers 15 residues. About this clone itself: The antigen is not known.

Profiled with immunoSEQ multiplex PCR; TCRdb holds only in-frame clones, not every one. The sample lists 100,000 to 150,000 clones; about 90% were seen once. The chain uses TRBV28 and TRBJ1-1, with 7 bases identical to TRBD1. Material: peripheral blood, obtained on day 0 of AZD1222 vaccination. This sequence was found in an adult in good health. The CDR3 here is CASSPLTGKNTEAFF. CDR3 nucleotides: TGTGCCAGCAGTCCCCTGACAGGGAAGAACACTGAAGCTTTCTTT.